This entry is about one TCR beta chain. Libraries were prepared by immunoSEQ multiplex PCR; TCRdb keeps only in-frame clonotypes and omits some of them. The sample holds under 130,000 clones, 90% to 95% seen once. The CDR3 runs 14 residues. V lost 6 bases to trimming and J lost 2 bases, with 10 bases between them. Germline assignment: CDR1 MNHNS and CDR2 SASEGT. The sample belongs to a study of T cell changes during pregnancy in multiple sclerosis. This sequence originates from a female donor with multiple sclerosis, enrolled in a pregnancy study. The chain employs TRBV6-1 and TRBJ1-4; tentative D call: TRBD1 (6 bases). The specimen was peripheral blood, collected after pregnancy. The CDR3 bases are TGTGCCAGCAGGGGGGGGCTGACTAATGAAAAACTGTTTTTT. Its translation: CASRGGLTNEKLFF.